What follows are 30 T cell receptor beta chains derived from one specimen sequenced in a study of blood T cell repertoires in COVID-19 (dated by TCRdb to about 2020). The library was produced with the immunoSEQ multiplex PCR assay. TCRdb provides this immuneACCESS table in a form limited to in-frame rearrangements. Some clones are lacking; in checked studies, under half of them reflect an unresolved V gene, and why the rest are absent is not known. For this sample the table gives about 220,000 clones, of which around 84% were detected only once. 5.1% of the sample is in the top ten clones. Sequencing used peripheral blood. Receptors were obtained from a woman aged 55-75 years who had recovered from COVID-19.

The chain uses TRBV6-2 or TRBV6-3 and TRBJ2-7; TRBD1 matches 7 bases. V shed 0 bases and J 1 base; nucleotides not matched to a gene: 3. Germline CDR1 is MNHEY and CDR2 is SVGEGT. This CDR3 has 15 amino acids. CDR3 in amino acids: CASSYSGTASYEQYF. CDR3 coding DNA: TGTGCCAGCAGTTACTCGGGGACAGCTTCCTACGAGCAGTACTTC.

The CDR3 sequence is CASSPGTGGDTGELFF. CDR3 DNA sequence: TGCGCCAGCAGCCCGGGGACAGGGGGCGACACCGGGGAGCTGTTTTTT. The chain has TRBV4-1 and TRBJ2-2; 12 bases agree with TRBD1. The CDR3 sequence is 16 residues long. With V trimmed by 4 bases and J by 3 bases, 3 bases remained unmatched. Germline V CDR1 and CDR2: MGHRA, YSYEKL.

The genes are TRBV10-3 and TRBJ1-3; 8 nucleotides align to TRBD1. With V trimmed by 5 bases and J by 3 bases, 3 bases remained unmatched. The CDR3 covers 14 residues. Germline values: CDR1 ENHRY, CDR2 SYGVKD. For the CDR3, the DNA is TGTGCCATCAGTCAGGGGGCTTTTGGAAACACCATATATTTT. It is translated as CAISQGAFGNTIYF.

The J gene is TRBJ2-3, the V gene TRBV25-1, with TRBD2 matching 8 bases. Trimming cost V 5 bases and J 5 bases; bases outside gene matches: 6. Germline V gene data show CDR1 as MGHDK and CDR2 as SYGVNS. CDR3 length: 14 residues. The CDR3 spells CASSQSGGLDTQYF. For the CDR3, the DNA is TGTGCCAGCAGTCAGAGCGGGGGATTAGATACGCAGTATTTT.

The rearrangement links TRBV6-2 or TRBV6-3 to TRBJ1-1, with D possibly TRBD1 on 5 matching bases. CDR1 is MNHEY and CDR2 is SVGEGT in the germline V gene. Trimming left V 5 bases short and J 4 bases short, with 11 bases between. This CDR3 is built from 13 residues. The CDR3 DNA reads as TGTGCCAGCAGTCCCATCGGGGGCACTGAAGCTTTCTTT. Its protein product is CASSPIGGTEAFF.

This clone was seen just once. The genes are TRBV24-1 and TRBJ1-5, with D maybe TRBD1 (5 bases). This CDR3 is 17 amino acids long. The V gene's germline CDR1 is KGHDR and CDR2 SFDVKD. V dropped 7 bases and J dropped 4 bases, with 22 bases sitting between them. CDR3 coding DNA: TGTGCCACCAGCGAAGCCCGGGGGGGAATACGAAATCAGCCCCAGCATTTT. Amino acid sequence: CATSEARGGIRNQPQHF.

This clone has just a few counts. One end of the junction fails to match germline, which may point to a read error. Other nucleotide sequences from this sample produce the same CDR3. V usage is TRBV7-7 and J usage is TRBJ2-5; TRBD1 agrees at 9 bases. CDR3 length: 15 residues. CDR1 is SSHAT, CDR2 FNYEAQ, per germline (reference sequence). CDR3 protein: CASSTGQGTQETQYF. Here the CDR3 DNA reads TGTGCTAGCAGCACTGGACAGGGGACCCAAGAGACCCAGTACTTC.

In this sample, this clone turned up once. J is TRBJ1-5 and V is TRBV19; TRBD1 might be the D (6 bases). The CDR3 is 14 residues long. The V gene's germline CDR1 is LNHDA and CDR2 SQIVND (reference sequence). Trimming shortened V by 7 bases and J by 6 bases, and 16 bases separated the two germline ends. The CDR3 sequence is CASTTGRGAQPQHF. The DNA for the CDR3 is TGTGCCAGTACTACGGGTCGGGGGGCTCAGCCCCAGCATTTT.

The CDR3 DNA is TGTGCCAGCAGCTTGAGTCTAGCGGGTGTCAACGAGCAGTACTTC. It specifies CASSLSLAGVNEQYF. The rearrangement uses TRBV5-4 and TRBJ2-7; 8 bases align to TRBD2. The germline V gene has CDR1 SGHNT and CDR2 YYREEE (reference sequence). The CDR3 spans 15 residues. Trimming cost V 1 base and J 5 bases; bases outside gene matches: 8.

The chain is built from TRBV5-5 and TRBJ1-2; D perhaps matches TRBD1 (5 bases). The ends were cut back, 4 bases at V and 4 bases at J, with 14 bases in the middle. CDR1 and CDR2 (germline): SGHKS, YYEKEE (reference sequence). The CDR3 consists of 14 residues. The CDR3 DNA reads TGTGCCAGCAGCCCGATCGGGGGGGGCTATGGCTACACCTTC. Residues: CASSPIGGGYGYTF. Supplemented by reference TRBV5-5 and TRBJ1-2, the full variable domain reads DAGVTQSPTHLIKTRGQQVTLRCSPISGHKSVSWYQQVLGQGPQFIFQYYEKEERGRGNFPDRFSARQFPNYSSELNVNALLLGDSALYLCASSPIGGGYGYTFGSGTRLTVV.

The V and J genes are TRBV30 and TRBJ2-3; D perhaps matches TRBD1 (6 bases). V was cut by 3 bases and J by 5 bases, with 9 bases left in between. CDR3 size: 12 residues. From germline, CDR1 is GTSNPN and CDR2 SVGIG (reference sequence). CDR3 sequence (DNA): TGTGCCTGGAGCTCGACAGGAGATACGCAGTATTTT. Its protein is CAWSSTGDTQYF.

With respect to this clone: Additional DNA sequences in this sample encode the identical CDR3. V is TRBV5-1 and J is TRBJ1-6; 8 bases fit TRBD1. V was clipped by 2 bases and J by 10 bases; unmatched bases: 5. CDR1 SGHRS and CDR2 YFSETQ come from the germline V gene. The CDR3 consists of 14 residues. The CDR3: CASSLQGERSPLHF. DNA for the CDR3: TGCGCCAGCAGCTTACAGGGGGAGCGATCACCCCTCCACTTT.

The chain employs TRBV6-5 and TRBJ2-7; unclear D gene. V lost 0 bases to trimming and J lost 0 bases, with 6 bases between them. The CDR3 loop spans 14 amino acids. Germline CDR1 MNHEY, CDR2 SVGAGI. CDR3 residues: CASSYSASSYEQYF. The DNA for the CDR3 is TGTGCCAGCAGTTACTCTGCGAGCTCCTACGAGCAGTACTTC.

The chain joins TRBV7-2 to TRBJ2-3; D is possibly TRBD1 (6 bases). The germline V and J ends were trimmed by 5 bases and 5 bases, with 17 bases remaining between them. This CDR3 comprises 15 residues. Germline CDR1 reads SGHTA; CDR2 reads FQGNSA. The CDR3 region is CASSRRQVLKDTQYF. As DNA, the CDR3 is TGTGCCAGCAGCCGCCGACAGGTGCTCAAAGATACGCAGTATTTT.

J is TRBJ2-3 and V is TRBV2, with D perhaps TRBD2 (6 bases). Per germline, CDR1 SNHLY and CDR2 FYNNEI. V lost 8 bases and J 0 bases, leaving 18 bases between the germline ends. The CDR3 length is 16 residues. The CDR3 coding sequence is TGTGCCAGCCATTCGTTAGCGGACTCTAGCACAGATACGCAGTATTTT. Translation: CASHSLADSSTDTQYF.

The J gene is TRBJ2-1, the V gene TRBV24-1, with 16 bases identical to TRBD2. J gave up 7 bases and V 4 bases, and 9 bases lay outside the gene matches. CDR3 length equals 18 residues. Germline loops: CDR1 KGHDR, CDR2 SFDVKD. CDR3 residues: CATSDSGTSGGALNEQFF. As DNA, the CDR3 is TGTGCCACCAGTGACTCCGGGACTAGCGGGGGGGCTTTGAATGAGCAGTTCTTC.

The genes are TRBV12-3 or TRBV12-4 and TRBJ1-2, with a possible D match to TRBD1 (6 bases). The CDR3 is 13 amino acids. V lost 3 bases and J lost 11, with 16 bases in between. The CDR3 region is CASSLGAVQGYTF. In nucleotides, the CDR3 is TGTGCCAGCAGTTTGGGGGCGGTTCAGGGTTACACCTTC.

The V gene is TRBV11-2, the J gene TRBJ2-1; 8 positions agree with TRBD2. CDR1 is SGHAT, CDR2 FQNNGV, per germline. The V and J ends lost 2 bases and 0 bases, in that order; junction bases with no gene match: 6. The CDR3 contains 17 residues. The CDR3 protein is CASSLNPGGSSYNEQFF. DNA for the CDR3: TGTGCCAGCAGCTTAAATCCGGGGGGGAGCTCCTACAATGAGCAGTTCTTC.

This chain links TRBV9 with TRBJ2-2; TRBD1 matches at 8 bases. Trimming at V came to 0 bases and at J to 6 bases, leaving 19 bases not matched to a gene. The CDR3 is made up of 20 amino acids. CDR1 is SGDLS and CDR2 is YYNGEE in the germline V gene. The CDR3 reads CASSVGEGHRQGRIPGELFF. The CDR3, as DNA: TGTGCCAGCAGCGTAGGGGAAGGGCATCGACAGGGGCGGATTCCCGGGGAGCTGTTTTTT.

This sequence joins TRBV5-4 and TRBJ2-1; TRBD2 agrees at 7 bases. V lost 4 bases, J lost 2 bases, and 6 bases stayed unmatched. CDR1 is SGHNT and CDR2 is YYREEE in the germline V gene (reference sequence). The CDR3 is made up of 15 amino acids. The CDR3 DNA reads TGTGCCAGCAGCCTGCGGGACTACGCCTACAATGAGCAGTTCTTC. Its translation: CASSLRDYAYNEQFF.

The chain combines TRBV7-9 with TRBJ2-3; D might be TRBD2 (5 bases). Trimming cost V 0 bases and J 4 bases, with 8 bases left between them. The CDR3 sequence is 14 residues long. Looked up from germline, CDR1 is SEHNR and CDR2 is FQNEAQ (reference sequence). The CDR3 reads CASSLAEVPDTQYF. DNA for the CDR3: TGTGCCAGCAGCTTAGCGGAGGTCCCAGATACGCAGTATTTT.

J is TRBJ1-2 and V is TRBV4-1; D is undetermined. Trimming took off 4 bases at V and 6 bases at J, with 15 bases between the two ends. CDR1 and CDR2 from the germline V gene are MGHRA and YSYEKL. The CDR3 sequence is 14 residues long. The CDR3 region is CASSRSRGMDGYTF. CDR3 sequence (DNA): TGCGCCAGCAGCCGATCCCGCGGAATGGATGGCTACACCTTC.

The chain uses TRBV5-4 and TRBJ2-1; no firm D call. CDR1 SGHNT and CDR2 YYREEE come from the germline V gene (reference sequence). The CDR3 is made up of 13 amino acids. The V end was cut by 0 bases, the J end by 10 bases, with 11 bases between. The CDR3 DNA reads TGTGCCAGCAGCTTGGGACTGTCCGGAGAGCAGTTCTTC. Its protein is CASSLGLSGEQFF.

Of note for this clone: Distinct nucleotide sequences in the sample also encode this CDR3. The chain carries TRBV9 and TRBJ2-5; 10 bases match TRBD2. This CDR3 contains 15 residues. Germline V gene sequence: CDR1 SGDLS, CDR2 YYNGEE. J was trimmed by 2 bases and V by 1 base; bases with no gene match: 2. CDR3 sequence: CASSVLAGGQETQYF. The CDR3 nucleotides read TGTGCCAGCAGCGTATTAGCGGGGGGACAAGAGACCCAGTACTTC.

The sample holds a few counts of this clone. The CDR3 DNA is TGTGCCAGCACCCGACAGGGACCCGGGGAGCTGTTTTTT. Protein sequence: CASTRQGPGELFF. The chain uses TRBV2 and TRBJ2-2, with 7 bases aligning to TRBD1. Trimming removed 7 bases from V and 6 bases from J; junction bases left unmatched: 5. Per the germline V gene, CDR1 is SNHLY and CDR2 is FYNNEI. The CDR3 length is 13 residues.

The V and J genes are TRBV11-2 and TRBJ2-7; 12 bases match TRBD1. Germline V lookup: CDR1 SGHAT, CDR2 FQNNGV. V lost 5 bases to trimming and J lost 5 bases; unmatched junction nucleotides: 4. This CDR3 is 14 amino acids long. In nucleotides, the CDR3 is TGTGCCAGCAGCCCGGGACAGGGGGCCAACGAGCAGTACTTC. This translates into CASSPGQGANEQYF.

The CDR3 DNA follows: TGTGCCAGCACCATATATAGGGGCAGCTATGGCTACACCTTC. Amino acids: CASTIYRGSYGYTF. The rearrangement links TRBV11-2 to TRBJ1-2, with D tentatively TRBD1 (5 bases). The V gene lost 7 bases and the J gene lost 4 bases, with 16 bases spanning the gap. The V gene's germline CDR1 is SGHAT and CDR2 FQNNGV. The CDR3 is 14 amino acids.

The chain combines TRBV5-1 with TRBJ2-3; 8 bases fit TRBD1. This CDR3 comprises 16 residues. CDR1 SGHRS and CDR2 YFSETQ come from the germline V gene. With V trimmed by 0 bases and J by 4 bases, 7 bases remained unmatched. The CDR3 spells CASSLAASGGSDTQYF. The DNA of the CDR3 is TGCGCCAGCAGCTTGGCTGCGTCAGGGGGCTCAGATACGCAGTATTTT.

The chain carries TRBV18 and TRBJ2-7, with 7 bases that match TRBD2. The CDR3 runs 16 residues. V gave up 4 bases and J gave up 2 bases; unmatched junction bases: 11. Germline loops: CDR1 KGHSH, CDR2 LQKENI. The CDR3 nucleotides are TGTGCCAGCTCACAAACCGGGCCGGGAGGTGCCTACGAGCAGTACTTC. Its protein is CASSQTGPGGAYEQYF.

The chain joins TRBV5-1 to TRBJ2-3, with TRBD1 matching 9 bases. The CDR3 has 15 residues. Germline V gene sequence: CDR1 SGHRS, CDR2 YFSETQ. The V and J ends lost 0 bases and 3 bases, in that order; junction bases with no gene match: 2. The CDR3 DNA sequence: TGCGCCAGCAGCTTGGGACAGGGGGTAACAGATACGCAGTATTTT. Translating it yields CASSLGQGVTDTQYF.